The 10 T cell receptor beta chains listed next were all sequenced from one sample in a study of CXCR3-negative and CXCR3-positive naive CD8 T cells. UMI-labeled TRB cDNA libraries were prepared by 5' RACE. TCRdb reanalyzed the 5' RACE reads and collapses them to one entry per CDR3 protein, without DNA. This listing includes some 130,000 distinct CDR3 sequences. Sample: naive CXCR3- CD8+ T cells from blood. Subset of the sample: CD45RO-CCR7+CD27+CD95- naive CD8+ T cells lacking CXCR3 (TNR3-). The receptors originated from a human donor in good health. Some clones in this sample may be carry-over from other donors' samples.

The chain employs TRBV29-1 and TRBJ2-3. The CDR3 consists of 15 residues. In germline, CDR1 is SQVTM, CDR2 ANQGSEA. This chain's CDR3 is CSARPERLRTDTQYF.

This sequence joins TRBV6-6 and TRBJ2-7; TCRdb gives TRBD2 as the D gene, but with no DNA this cannot be confirmed. The CDR3 covers 15 residues. CDR1 MNHNY and CDR2 SVGAGI come from the germline V gene (reference sequence). CDR3 in amino acids: CASSYEGTPSYEQYF.

The V and J genes are TRBV7-2 and TRBJ2-7; TCRdb gives TRBD2 as the D gene, but with no DNA this cannot be confirmed. CDR3 length equals 16 residues. Germline V gene lookup returns CDR1 SGHTA and CDR2 FQGNSA. The CDR3 sequence: CASSLSTLDYSYEQYF.

The chain is built from TRBV6-5 and TRBJ1-2; the TRBD1 assignment by TCRdb is unverifiable without DNA. Germline CDR1 is MNHEY and CDR2 is SVGAGI. CDR3 size: 16 residues. CDR3 amino acids: CASSNRDGYTNYGYTF.

The rearrangement uses TRBV7-9 and TRBJ2-1. Germline CDR1 is SEHNR and CDR2 is FQNEAQ (reference sequence). The CDR3 consists of 12 residues. CDR3 region: CASSLLWDEQFF.

The chain combines TRBV29-1 with TRBJ2-1. The CDR3 is 11 residues long. The germline CDR1 and CDR2 sequences are SQVTM and ANQGSEA. The CDR3 spells CSVHLYNEQFF.

The rearrangement joins TRBV27 to TRBJ2-5. This CDR3 is built from 16 residues. Germline CDR1 reads MNHEY; CDR2 reads SMNVEV (reference sequence). CDR3 sequence: CASSQEISARKETQYF.

The chain is built from TRBV9 and TRBJ2-7; without DNA, the TCRdb call of TRBD1 cannot be checked. From germline, CDR1 is SGDLS and CDR2 YYNGEE. The CDR3 loop spans 17 amino acids. The CDR3 here is CASSVDRDGTGPYEQYF.

The chain combines TRBV13 with TRBJ2-5; the D call of TRBD2 rests on TCRdb alone, since no DNA is present to check it. The CDR3 has 17 amino acids. CDR1 is PRHDT and CDR2 is FYEKMQ in the germline V gene (reference sequence). The CDR3 here is CASSLAGLAGVQETQYF.

The CDR3 reads CASSPPRGLSYNEQFF. The V and J genes are TRBV12-3 or TRBV12-4 and TRBJ2-5; TCRdb's D call, TRBD1, is unchecked because there is no DNA. This CDR3 has 16 residues.